This TCR beta chain comes out of a study of shared clonotypes between healthy human individuals. Notes on the study in general: A handful of donors shared approximately 5% of their naive CD4 clonotypes.

Positive CCR7 selection of CD45RO-negative cells yielded the naive CD8 cells, and terminally differentiated effector memory CD45RA+ cells were excluded. Note on this clone: Its specificity is unknown.

CDR1 and CDR2 (germline): SEHNR, FQNEAQ (reference sequence). The CDR3 totals 16 residues. Trimming stripped 1 base from V and 5 bases from J, with 14 bases between. Replicate PCRs run on sorted subsets employed approximately 0.2 ug DNA, roughly 30,000 T cell genomes. Sequencing used immunoSEQ multiplex PCR; TCRdb keeps in-frame clones, though not all of them. The table records about 2 million clones, about 95% of them present only once. Sample: naive CD8+ T cells sorted from blood. This chain uses TRBV7-9 with TRBJ2-2; D is uncertain. This TCR was recovered from a man aged 18 to 35 in good health. CDR3 in DNA: TGTGCCAGCAGCTTAGTTATTCAGGTTTTGACCGGGGAGCTGTTTTTT. Amino acid sequence: CASSLVIQVLTGELFF.